This record concerns one T cell receptor (beta chain) sequence. Per sample, extraction of total RNA gave at least 5.5 micrograms in every case. The second PCR ran roughly 7 to 12 cycles with a sample-barcoded 5' primer and J-beta primers. Each CDR3 protein gets one entry after TCRdb re-called the 5' RACE reads with MiXCR. The sample includes more than 1,400,000 distinct CDR3 sequences, roughly 40% seen only once; the top ten take roughly 8.2%. The entry originates in a study of blood T cells in healthy people across ages. Across the study: Capture by template switching was about one barcoded beta molecule per two T cells.

The V gene's germline CDR1 is MNHNY and CDR2 SVGAGI (reference sequence). The CDR3 has 14 residues. Trimming shortened V by 4 bases and J by 2 bases, and 10 bases separated the two germline ends. Material: blood. The chain employs TRBV6-6 and TRBJ2-3, with D perhaps TRBD1 or TRBD2 (5 bases each). The clonotype comes from a woman aged 18-35 years in good health. Here the CDR3 DNA reads TGTGCCAGCAGTTGGACACGGGACACAGATACGCAGTATTTT. Protein: CASSWTRDTDTQYF.